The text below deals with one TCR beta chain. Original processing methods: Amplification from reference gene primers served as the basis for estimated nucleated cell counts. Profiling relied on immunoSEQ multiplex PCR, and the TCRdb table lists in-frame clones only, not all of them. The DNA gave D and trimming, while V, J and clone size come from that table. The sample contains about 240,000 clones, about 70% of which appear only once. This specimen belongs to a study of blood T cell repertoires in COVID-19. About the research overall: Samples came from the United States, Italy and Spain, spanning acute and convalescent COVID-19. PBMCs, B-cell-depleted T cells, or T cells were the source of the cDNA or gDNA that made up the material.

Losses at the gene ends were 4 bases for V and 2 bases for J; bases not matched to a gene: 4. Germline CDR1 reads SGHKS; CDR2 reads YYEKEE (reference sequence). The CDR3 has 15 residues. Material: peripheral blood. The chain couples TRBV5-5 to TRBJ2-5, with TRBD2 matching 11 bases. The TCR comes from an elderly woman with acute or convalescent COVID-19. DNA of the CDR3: TGTGCCAGCAGCCAGGGGACTAGCGGACAAGAGACCCAGTACTTC. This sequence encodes CASSQGTSGQETQYF.